These 21 T cell receptor beta chains share one sample of origin, sequenced in a study of T cells in women clearing cervical HPV infection. The repertoire was sequenced with immunoSEQ multiplex PCR; TCRdb's copy has only in-frame clones and lacks some. The sample has about 32,000 clones; the top ten hold about 7%. The material sequenced was blood buffy coat. The receptors were sampled from a woman aged 18-69 years with a cervical HPV16 infection that either progressed to CIN3+ or cleared (not recorded which).

Note on this clone: The read comes to an end 3 residues before the CDR3 does, leaving the germline J gene to fill in the end. This chain uses TRBV13 with TRBJ1-3; TRBD1 might be the D (5 bases). The germline gives CDR1 PRHDT, CDR2 FYEKMQ (reference sequence). The CDR3 is made up of 16 amino acids. Trimming cost V 3 bases and J 0 bases, with 12 bases left between them. CDR3 sequence reads: CASSLDTGSSGNTIYF. Partial CDR3 DNA: TGTGCCAGCAGCTTGGACACTGGTAGCTCTGGAAACACC.

With regard to this clone: The CDR3 extends 3 residues past the end of the read, so its final part is completed from the germline J gene. The V call is TRBV5-4, the J call TRBJ1-4; possible D gene TRBD1, 5 bases. Looked up from germline, CDR1 is SGHNT and CDR2 is YYREEE (reference sequence). The CDR3 contains 16 residues. Trimming shortened V by 0 bases and J by 8 bases, and 17 bases separated the two germline ends. Here the CDR3 reads CASSLASAGMREKLFF. The sequenced part of the CDR3 DNA is TGTGCCAGCAGCTTGGCGTCGGCAGGGATGAGGGAAAAA. Looking up the rest from reference TRBV5-4 and TRBJ1-4 gives the full variable domain: ETGVTQSPTHLIKTRGQQVTLRCSSQSGHNTVSWYQQALGQGPQFIFQYYREEENGRGNFPPRFSGLQFPNYSSELNVNALELDDSALYLCASSLASAGMREKLFFGSGTQLSVL.

Regarding this clone: Coverage ceases 3 residues before the CDR3 finishes, and the germline J gene fills in the end. This sequence joins TRBV19 and TRBJ1-2; 7 bases match TRBD1. Germline loops: CDR1 LNHDA, CDR2 SQIVND (reference sequence). This CDR3 contains 14 residues. The CDR3 here is CASREGAGPYDYTF. The CDR3 bases that were read are TGTGCCAGTAGGGAGGGGGCCGGCCCCTACGAC.

A note on this clone: The read finishes 3 residues shy of the CDR3 end, and the germline J gene is used to complete it. The chain recombines TRBV2 with TRBJ2-1; no definite D call. CDR3 size: 14 residues. Germline lookup yields CDR1 SNHLY and CDR2 FYNNEI. V was trimmed by 7 bases and J by 2 bases, leaving 12 bases between them. The CDR3 reads CASNGLGPYNEQFF. The part of the CDR3 DNA that was read is TGTGCCAGCAACGGTCTTGGGCCCTACAATGAG.

To note about this clone: With the read ending 3 residues before the CDR3 end, the germline J gene is used to fill in that end. This rearrangement joins TRBV7-2 to TRBJ1-2; D is possibly TRBD1 (6 bases). CDR1 and CDR2 from the germline V gene are SGHTA and FQGNSA. There are 15 residues in the CDR3. The CDR3: CASSRRQAASYDYTF. The part of the CDR3 DNA that was read is TGTGCCAGCAGCCGTCGACAGGCTGCCTCCTACGAC.

About this clone: The read ends 3 residues shy of where the CDR3 ends; the end is completed using the germline J gene. This chain uses TRBV24-1 with TRBJ2-3; D gene unclear. Germline V lookup: CDR1 KGHDR, CDR2 SFDVKD. The CDR3 has 13 amino acids. Between the trimmed V and J ends, which lost 5 bases and 1 base, there was a span of 6 bases. Here the CDR3 reads CATSGAGTDTQYF. Incomplete CDR3 DNA: TGTGCCACCAGTGGGGCAGGCACAGATACG.

As for this clone: The read ends 3 residues before the CDR3 terminus; that terminus is restored from the germline J gene. Other DNA sequences from this sample encode an identical CDR3 as well. The J gene is TRBJ1-3, the V gene TRBV2, with 11 bases aligning to TRBD1. The V and J ends lost 8 bases and 2 bases, in that order; junction bases with no gene match: 5. The length of the CDR3 is 15 residues. Germline V CDR1 and CDR2: SNHLY, FYNNEI. CDR3 bases read: TGTGCCAGCGCCCGGGACAGGGGGACTGGAAACACC. Protein product: CASARDRGTGNT. The entire CDR3 is CASARDRGTGNTIYF.

The part of the CDR3 DNA that was read is TGTGCCAGCAGCCAGGACAAGAACTATGGC. Translating it yields CASSQDKNYG. The CDR3 in its entirety is CASSQDKNYGYTF. This chain connects TRBV5-6 to TRBJ1-2, with D tentatively TRBD1 (5 bases). Sequencing ends 3 residues short of the CDR3 end; the germline J gene provides the rest. The length of the CDR3 is 13 residues. V lost 4 bases and J lost 2, with 9 bases in between. Germline V lookup: CDR1 SGHDT, CDR2 YYEEEE.

Concerning this clone itself: The read halts 3 residues ahead of the CDR3 end, with the missing end drawn from the germline J gene. V usage is TRBV12-3 or TRBV12-4 and J usage is TRBJ2-1; D might be TRBD2 (6 bases). V shed 6 bases and J shed 0 bases, with 12 bases lying between them. This CDR3 has 15 amino acids. CDR3: CASRRGQSSYNEQFF. The part of the CDR3 DNA that was read is TGTGCCAGCAGGCGGGGCCAGAGCTCCTACAATGAG.

Details on this clone: The read ends 3 residues before the CDR3 terminus; that terminus is restored from the germline J gene. Distinct nucleotide sequences in the sample also encode this CDR3. J is TRBJ1-1 and V is TRBV7-9, with TRBD1 as a possible D gene (6 bases). Per germline, CDR1 SEHNR and CDR2 FQNEAQ (reference sequence). The CDR3 consists of 15 residues. Partial CDR3 DNA: TGTGCCAGCAGCTTAGGTGGCGGGGGGGCGGAGACC. It is translated as CASSLGGGGAET. The complete CDR3 protein is CASSLGGGGAETAFF.

The CDR3 bases that were read are TGTGCCAGCAGCTTAGCCGGGAGCGCGGGGGGAAGGTATGAG. This codes for CASSLAGSAGGRYE. The CDR3 in full is CASSLAGSAGGRYEQFF. This rearrangement joins TRBV7-2 to TRBJ2-1, with TRBD2 matching 8 bases. The read ends 3 residues early relative to the CDR3; the germline J gene fills the gap. The CDR3 covers 17 residues. The germline V gene encodes CDR1 SGHTA and CDR2 FQGNSA. The V and J ends lost 0 bases and 8 bases, in that order; junction bases with no gene match: 12.

With regard to this clone: The junction and the germline gene differ at one end; a read error may be behind it. The CDR3 is cut off 3 residues early in the read; its end comes from the germline J gene. The gene calls are TRBV4-2 and TRBJ2-6, with 7 bases identical to TRBD1. CDR3 length: 18 residues. The V gene's germline CDR1 is LGHNA and CDR2 YNFKEQ. The CDR3 loop is CASSQETGARPGANVLTF. The CDR3 bases that were read are TGCGCCAGCAGCCAAGAAACAGGGGCGAGGCCTGGGGCCAACGTC.

In regard to this clone: The missing CDR3 end, 3 residues past where the read stops, is filled in from the germline J gene. Other DNA sequences of this sample code for an identical CDR3. The chain uses TRBV18 and TRBJ1-1, with D tentatively TRBD1 (5 bases). The ends were cut back, 1 base at V and 2 bases at J, with 8 bases in the middle. The CDR3 covers 14 residues. Germline V gene data show CDR1 as KGHSH and CDR2 as LQKENI. CDR3 DNA (partial): TGTGCCAGCTCACCACGGCAGGGCAACACTGAA. It encodes CASSPRQGNTE. In full, the CDR3 is CASSPRQGNTEAFF.

As for this clone: The DNA ends 3 residues before the CDR3 does, and the rest of the CDR3 is filled in from the germline J gene. This sequence joins TRBV12-5 and TRBJ2-7; D gene unclear. CDR1 and CDR2 (germline): LGHNT, FRNRAP. The CDR3 loop spans 12 amino acids. V was trimmed by 1 base and J by 6 bases, leaving 7 bases between them. The CDR3 loop reads CASGLDQSEQYF. Partial CDR3 DNA: TGTGCTAGTGGTTTGGACCAGAGCGAG.

A note on this clone: The missing CDR3 end, 3 residues past where the read stops, is filled in from the germline J gene. The genes are TRBV18 and TRBJ1-2; D gene uncertain. CDR1 is KGHSH, CDR2 LQKENI, per germline. This CDR3 has 13 residues. The covered CDR3 bases are TGTGCCAGCTCACCACCCGCGGGCAATGAC. Protein: CASSPPAGND. The whole CDR3 region reads CASSPPAGNDYTF.

As concerns this clone: The CDR3 end lies 3 residues beyond the end of the read and is filled in from the germline J gene. The chain combines TRBV2 with TRBJ1-1; D is undetermined. The CDR3 sequence is 13 residues long. CDR1 is SNHLY, CDR2 FYNNEI, per germline. Incomplete CDR3 DNA: TGTGCCAGCAGTGAAAGTAACAAACAGAAA. Amino acid sequence: CASSESNKQK. The whole CDR3 protein reads CASSESNKQKAFF.

Points on this clone: The CDR3 goes on 3 residues after the read ends, and that part is filled in from the germline J gene. The chain is built from TRBV2 and TRBJ2-6; 7 positions agree with TRBD1. V was clipped by 5 bases and J by 3 bases; unmatched bases: 10. Looked up from germline, CDR1 is SNHLY and CDR2 is FYNNEI. The CDR3 is made up of 17 amino acids. The CDR3 sequence: CASSQQGLSFGANVLTF. The part of the CDR3 DNA that was read is TGTGCCAGCAGTCAACAGGGGTTAAGTTTTGGGGCCAACGTC.

With regard to this clone: Read coverage stops 3 residues before the CDR3 terminus; the germline J gene supplies the remainder. The chain recombines TRBV19 with TRBJ1-5; the match to TRBD1 covers 7 bases. With 10 bases clipped from V and 5 bases from J, the junction kept 5 bases outside the gene matches. CDR3 size: 12 residues. Germline assignment: CDR1 LNHDA and CDR2 SQIVND (reference sequence). The sequenced CDR3 bases are TGTGCCACCCAACAGGGGTATCAGCCC. It encodes CATQQGYQP. The whole CDR3 is CATQQGYQPQHF.

On this clone: The CDR3 end falls 3 residues outside the read, so it is completed with the germline J gene. The chain recombines TRBV6-1 with TRBJ2-1; 8 nucleotides line up with TRBD2. The J segment lost 3 bases and the V segment lost 2 bases, leaving 12 bases of the junction unmatched. The CDR3 totals 18 residues. Germline V CDR1 and CDR2: MNHNS, SASEGT. The CDR3 loop reads CASSEQPLAGHDYNEQFF. The CDR3 DNA, read in part, is TGTGCCAGCAGTGAACAGCCGCTAGCGGGTCACGACTACAATGAG.

Regarding this clone: Coverage ceases 3 residues before the CDR3 finishes, and the germline J gene fills in the end. This chain links TRBV20-1 with TRBJ1-1; D possibly corresponds to TRBD1 (5 bases). The CDR3 runs 14 residues. V dropped 3 bases and J dropped 4 bases, with 15 bases sitting between them. Germline V gene data show CDR1 as DFQATT and CDR2 as SNEGSKA (reference sequence). The CDR3 DNA, read in part, is TGCAGTGCTAGGTGGGCCCGAGGGGTCACTGAA. Translating it yields CSARWARGVTE. The full-length CDR3 reads as CSARWARGVTEAFF.

With regard to this clone: Read sequence stops 3 residues before the CDR3 end, and the germline J gene provides the missing end. Within the sample, other DNA sequences also encode this same CDR3. The rearrangement links TRBV5-1 to TRBJ1-2, with 9 positions matching TRBD1. This CDR3 comprises 15 residues. The germline gives CDR1 SGHRS, CDR2 YFSETQ. The CDR3 spells CASSSEPGTGRGYTF. The covered CDR3 bases are TGCGCCAGCAGCTCCGAACCGGGGACAGGGAGAGGC.